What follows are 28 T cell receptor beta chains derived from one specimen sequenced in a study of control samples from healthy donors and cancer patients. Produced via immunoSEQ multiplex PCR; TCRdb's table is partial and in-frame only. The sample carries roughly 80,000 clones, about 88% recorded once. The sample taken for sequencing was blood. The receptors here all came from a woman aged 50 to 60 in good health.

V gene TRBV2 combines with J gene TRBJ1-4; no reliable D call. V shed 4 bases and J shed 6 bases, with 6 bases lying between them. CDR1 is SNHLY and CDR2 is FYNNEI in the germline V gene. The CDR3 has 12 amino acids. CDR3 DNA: TGTGCCAGCAGTGGGACGGATGAAAAACTGTTTTTT. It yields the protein CASSGTDEKLFF.

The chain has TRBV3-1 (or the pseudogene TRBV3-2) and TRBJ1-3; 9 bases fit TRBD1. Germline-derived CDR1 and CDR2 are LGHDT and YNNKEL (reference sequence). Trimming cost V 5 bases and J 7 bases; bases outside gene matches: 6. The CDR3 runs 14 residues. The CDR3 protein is CASSSGTGFNTIYF. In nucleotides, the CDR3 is TGTGCCAGCAGCTCCGGGACAGGGTTCAACACCATATATTTT.

Written as DNA, the CDR3 is TGTGCCAGCAGCCCTATCGCGGCCGGGGTGCTAGCGGGGGAAGAGACCCAGTACTTC. Protein product: CASSPIAAGVLAGEETQYF. The gene calls are TRBV7-6 and TRBJ2-5; 10 nucleotides align to TRBD2. This CDR3 spans 19 amino acids. After removal of 5 bases from V and 3 bases from J, the junction contained 18 bases not matched to a gene. The germline CDR1 and CDR2 sequences are SGHVS and FNYEAQ.

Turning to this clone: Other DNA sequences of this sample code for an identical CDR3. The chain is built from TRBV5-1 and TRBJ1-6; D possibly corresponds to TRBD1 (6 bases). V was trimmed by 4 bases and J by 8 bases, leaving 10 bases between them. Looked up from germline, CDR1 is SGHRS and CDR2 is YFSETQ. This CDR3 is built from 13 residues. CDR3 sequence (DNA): TGCGCCAGCAGCCCTAGACAGGATTCACCCCTCCACTTT. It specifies CASSPRQDSPLHF.

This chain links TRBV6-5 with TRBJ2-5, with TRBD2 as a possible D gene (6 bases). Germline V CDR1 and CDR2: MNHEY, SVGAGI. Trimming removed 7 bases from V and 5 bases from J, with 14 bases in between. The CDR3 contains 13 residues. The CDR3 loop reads CASTKTAGETQYF. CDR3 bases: TGTGCCAGCACCAAGACGGCGGGGGAGACCCAGTACTTC.

CDR3: CASSRNGVRANGYTF. The CDR3 DNA is TGTGCCAGCAGCCGTAATGGAGTCAGGGCAAATGGCTACACCTTC. The chain uses TRBV11-2 and TRBJ1-2; perhaps TRBD1 as D (5 bases). The germline V gene has CDR1 SGHAT and CDR2 FQNNGV. Between the trimmed V and J ends, which lost 5 bases and 6 bases, there was a span of 19 bases. The CDR3 extends over 15 amino acids.

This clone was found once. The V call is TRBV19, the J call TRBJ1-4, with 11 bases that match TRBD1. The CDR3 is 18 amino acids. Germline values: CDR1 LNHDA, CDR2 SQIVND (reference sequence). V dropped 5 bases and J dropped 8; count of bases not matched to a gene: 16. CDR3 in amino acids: CASSPPGTGGTNGEKLFF. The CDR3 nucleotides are TGTGCCAGTAGTCCGCCCGGGACAGGGGGAACAAATGGCGAAAAACTGTTTTTT. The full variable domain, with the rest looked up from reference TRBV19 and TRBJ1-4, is DGGITQSPKYLFRKEGQNVTLSCEQNLNHDAMYWYRQDPGQGLRLIYYSQIVNDFQKGDIAEGYSVSREKKESFPLTVTSAQKNPTAFYLCASSPPGTGGTNGEKLFFGSGTQLSVL.

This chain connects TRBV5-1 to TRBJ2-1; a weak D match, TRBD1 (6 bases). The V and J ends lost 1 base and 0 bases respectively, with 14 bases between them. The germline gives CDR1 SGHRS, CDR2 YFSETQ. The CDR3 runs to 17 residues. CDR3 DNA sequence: TGCGCCAGCAGCTTGAAAGAGGGGGAACCCTCCTACAATGAGCAGTTCTTC. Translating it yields CASSLKEGEPSYNEQFF.

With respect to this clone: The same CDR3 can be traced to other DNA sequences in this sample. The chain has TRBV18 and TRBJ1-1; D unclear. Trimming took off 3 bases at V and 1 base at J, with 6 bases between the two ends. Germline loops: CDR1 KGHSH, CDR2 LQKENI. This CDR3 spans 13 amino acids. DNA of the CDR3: TGTGCCAGCTCACCTCACAAGAACACTGAAGCTTTCTTT. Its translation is CASSPHKNTEAFF.

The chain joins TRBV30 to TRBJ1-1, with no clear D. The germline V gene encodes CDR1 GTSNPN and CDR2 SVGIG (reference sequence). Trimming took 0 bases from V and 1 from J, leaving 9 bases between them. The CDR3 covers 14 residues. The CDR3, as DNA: TGTGCCTGGAGTGTACTGGACGGGAACACTGAAGCTTTCTTT. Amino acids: CAWSVLDGNTEAFF.

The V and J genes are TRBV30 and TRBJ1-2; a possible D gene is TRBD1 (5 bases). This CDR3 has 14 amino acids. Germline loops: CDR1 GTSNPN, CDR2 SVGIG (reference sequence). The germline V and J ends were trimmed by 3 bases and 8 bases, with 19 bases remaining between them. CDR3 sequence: CAWSEGRLVEGYTF. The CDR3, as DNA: TGTGCCTGGAGCGAGGGGCGCTTAGTAGAGGGCTACACCTTC.

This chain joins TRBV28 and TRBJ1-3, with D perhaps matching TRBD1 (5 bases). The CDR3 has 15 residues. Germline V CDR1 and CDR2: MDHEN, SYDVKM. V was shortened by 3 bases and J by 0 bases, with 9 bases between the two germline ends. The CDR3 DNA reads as TGTGCCAGCAGTTTCGGGGGGTCCTCTGGAAACACCATATATTTT. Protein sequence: CASSFGGSSGNTIYF. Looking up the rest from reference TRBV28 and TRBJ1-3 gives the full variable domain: DVKVTQSSRYLVKRTGEKVFLECVQDMDHENMFWYRQDPGLGLRLIYFSYDVKMKEKGDIPEGYSVSREKKERFSLILESASTNQTSMYLCASSFGGSSGNTIYFGEGSWLTVV.

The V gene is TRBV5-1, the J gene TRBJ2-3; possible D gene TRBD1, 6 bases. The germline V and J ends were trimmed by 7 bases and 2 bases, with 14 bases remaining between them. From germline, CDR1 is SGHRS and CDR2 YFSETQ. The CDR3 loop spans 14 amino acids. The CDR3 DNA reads TGCGCCAGCCGCGAACAGGGAGTCACAGATACGCAGTATTTT. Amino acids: CASREQGVTDTQYF.

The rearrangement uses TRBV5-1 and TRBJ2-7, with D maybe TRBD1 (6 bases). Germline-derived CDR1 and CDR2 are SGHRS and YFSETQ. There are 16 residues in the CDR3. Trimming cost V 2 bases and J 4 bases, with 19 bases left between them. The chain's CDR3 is CASSFSSGAKIYEQYF. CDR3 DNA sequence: TGCGCCAGCAGCTTCTCGTCAGGGGCGAAAATTTACGAGCAGTACTTC.

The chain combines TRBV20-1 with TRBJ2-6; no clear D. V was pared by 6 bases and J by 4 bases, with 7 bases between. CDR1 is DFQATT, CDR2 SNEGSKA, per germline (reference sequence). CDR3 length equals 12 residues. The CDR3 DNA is TGCAGTGCCAGTTCAGGGGCCAACGTCCTGACTTTC. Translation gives CSASSGANVLTF.

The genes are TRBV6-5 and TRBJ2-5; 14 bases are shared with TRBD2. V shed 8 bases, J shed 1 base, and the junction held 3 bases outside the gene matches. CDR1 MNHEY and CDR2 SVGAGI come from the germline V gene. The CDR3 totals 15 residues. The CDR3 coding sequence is TGTGCCAGCCAAGGACTAGCGGGGGGCCAAGAGACCCAGTACTTC. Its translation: CASQGLAGGQETQYF.

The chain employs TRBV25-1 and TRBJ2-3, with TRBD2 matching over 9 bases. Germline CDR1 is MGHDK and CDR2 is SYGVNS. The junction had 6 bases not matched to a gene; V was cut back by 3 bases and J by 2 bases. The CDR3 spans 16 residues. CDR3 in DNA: TGTGCCAGCAGTGAGATCGAGCGGGGGGACACAGATACGCAGTATTTT. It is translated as CASSEIERGDTDTQYF.

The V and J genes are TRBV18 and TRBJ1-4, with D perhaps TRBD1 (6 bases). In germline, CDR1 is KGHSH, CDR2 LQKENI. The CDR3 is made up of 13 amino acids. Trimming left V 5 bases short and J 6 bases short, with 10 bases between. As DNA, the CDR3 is TGTGCCAGCTCAAGAGGACAGTATGAAAAACTGTTTTTT. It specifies CASSRGQYEKLFF.

CDR3 residues: CASTELGPGEKLFF. CDR3 in DNA: TGTGCCAGTACCGAACTCGGACCCGGTGAAAAACTGTTTTTT. The V call is TRBV19, the J call TRBJ1-4; D is undetermined. The germline CDR1 and CDR2 sequences are LNHDA and SQIVND (reference sequence). The CDR3 has 14 residues. V lost 7 bases and J 7 bases, leaving 16 bases between the germline ends. Complete variable domain (other parts from reference TRBV19 and TRBJ1-4): DGGITQSPKYLFRKEGQNVTLSCEQNLNHDAMYWYRQDPGQGLRLIYYSQIVNDFQKGDIAEGYSVSREKKESFPLTVTSAQKNPTAFYLCASTELGPGEKLFFGSGTQLSVL.

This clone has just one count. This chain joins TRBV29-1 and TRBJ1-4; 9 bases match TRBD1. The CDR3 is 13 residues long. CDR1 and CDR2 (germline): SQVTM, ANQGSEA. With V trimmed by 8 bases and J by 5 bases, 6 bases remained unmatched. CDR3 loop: CSCKGQGNEKLFF. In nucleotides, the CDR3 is TGCAGCTGCAAGGGACAGGGAAATGAAAAACTGTTTTTT. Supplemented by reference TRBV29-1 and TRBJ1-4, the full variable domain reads SAVISQKPSRDICQRGTSLTIQCQVDSQVTMMFWYRQQPGQSLTLIATANQGSEATYESGFVIDKFPISRPNLTFSTLTVSNMSPEDSSIYLCSCKGQGNEKLFFGSGTQLSVL.

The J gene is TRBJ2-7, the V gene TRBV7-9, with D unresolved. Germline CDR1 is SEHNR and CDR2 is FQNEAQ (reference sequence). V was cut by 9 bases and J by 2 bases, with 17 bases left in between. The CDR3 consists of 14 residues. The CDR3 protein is CASATVYAAYEQYF. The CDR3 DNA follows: TGTGCCAGTGCCACGGTGTACGCCGCCTACGAGCAGTACTTC.

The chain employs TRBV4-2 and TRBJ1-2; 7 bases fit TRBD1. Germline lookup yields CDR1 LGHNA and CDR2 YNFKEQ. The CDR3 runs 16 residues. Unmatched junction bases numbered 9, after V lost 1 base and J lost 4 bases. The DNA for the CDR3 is TGTGCCAGCAGCCAAGGGGAATGGGGACAGATCTATGGCTACACCTTC. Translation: CASSQGEWGQIYGYTF.

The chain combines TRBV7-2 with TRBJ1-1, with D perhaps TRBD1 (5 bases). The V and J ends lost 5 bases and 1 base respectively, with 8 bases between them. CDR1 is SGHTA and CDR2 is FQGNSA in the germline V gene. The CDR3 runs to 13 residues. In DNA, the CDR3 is TGTGCCAGCAGCGAAGACAGGAACACTGAAGCTTTCTTT. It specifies CASSEDRNTEAFF. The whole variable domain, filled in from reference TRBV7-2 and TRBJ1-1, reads GAGVSQSPSNKVTEKGKDVELRCDPISGHTALYWYRQSLGQGLEFLIYFQGNSAPDKSGLPSDRFSAERTGGSVSTLTIQRTQQEDSAVYLCASSEDRNTEAFFGQGTRLTVV.

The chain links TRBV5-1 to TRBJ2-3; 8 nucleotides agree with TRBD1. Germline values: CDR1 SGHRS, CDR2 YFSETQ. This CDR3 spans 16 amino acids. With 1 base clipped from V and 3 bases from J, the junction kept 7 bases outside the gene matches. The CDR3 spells CASSLRQGPTTDTQYF. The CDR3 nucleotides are TGCGCCAGCAGCTTGAGACAGGGGCCGACTACAGATACGCAGTATTTT. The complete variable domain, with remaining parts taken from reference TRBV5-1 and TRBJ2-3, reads KAGVTQTPRYLIKTRGQQVTLSCSPISGHRSVSWYQQTPGQGLQFLFEYFSETQRNKGNFPGRFSGRQFSNSRSEMNVSTLELGDSALYLCASSLRQGPTTDTQYFGPGTRLTVL.

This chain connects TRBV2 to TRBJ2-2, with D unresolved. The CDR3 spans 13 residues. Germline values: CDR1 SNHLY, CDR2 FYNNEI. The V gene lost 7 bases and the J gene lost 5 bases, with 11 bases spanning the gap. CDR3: CASTERQTGELFF. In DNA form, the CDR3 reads TGTGCCAGCACCGAGAGGCAGACCGGGGAGCTGTTTTTT.

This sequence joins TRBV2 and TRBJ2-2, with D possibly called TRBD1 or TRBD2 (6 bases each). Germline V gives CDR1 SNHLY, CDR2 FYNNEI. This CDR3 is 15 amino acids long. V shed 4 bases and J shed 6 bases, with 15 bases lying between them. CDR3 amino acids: CASSAGARGSGELFF. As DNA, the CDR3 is TGTGCCAGCAGTGCGGGGGCGAGAGGTTCCGGGGAGCTGTTTTTT.

The chain's CDR3 is CASSYALNTEAFF. The CDR3 DNA follows: TGTGCCAGCAGTTATGCTCTGAACACTGAAGCTTTCTTT. V and J are TRBV6-5 and TRBJ1-1; D gene uncertain. The CDR3 runs 13 residues. The V end was cut by 3 bases, the J end by 0 bases, with 5 bases between. CDR1 and CDR2 (germline): MNHEY, SVGAGI.

CDR3 DNA sequence: TGTGCCACGCCAGGTCCAAGCTCCTACGAGCAGTACTTC. Amino acids: CATPGPSSYEQYF. The V and J genes are TRBV6-5 and TRBJ2-7; D gene unclear. Trimming shortened V by 10 bases and J by 0 bases, and 13 bases separated the two germline ends. Germline CDR1 and CDR2: MNHEY and SVGAGI. The CDR3 consists of 13 residues.